This is a list of T cell receptor beta chains from one sample in a study of shared clonotypes between healthy human individuals. The repertoire was sequenced with immunoSEQ multiplex PCR; TCRdb's copy has only in-frame clones and lacks some. There are roughly 2,500,000 clones in the sample; 90% to 95% occur only once, and about 0.39% lies in the top ten. Sequencing used naive CD4+ T cells from PBMCs. The receptors here all came from a man in his late teens or twenties in good health. Some clones in this sample may be carry-over from other donors' samples. CDR3s include the opening cysteine and the closing phenylalanine or tryptophan. The order of the fields is V gene, J gene, clone size, D gene, CDR3 protein, CDR3 DNA. D genes are given only for firm matches. Rows may omit the clone size; those that give it use once, few, many or a size class.

>TRBV10-3|TRBJ2-5|NA|TRBD2
CAISESTGGRETQYF
TGTGCCATCAGTGAGTCGACGGGGGGAAGAGAGACCCAGTACTTC
>TRBV6-5|TRBJ2-1|NA|NA
CASTLVGHEQFF
TGTGCCAGCACTCTAGTAGGGCATGAGCAGTTCTTC
>TRBV4-3|TRBJ1-2|NA|TRBD1
CASSPEGQAVYGYTF
TGCGCCAGCAGCCCAGAGGGACAGGCTGTCTATGGCTACACCTTC
>TRBV10-3|TRBJ1-1|NA|NA
CAISRDLANTEAFF
TGTGCCATCAGTCGGGACCTAGCGAACACTGAAGCTTTCTTT
>TRBV7-2|TRBJ2-7|once|NA
CASSPGTDRTYEQYF
TGTGCCAGCAGCCCAGGGACGGACAGAACCTACGAGCAGTACTTC
>TRBV27|TRBJ1-2|once|NA
CASSLSLGRQLSYTF
TGTGCCAGCAGTTTGTCCCTCGGGAGGCAACTAAGCTACACCTTC
>TRBV10-3|TRBJ2-3|NA|NA
CAISERGPGTDTQYF
TGTGCCATCAGCGAAAGGGGACCCGGCACAGATACGCAGTATTTT
>TRBV30|TRBJ1-6|NA|TRBD1
CASRTGGGSPLHF
TGTGCCTCGAGGACAGGGGGCGGTTCACCCCTCCACTTT
>TRBV6-6|TRBJ2-3|NA|NA
CASSAQGRSTDTQYF
TGTGCCAGCAGTGCACAGGGTCGTTCTACAGATACGCAGTATTTT
>TRBV30|TRBJ1-3|once|NA
CAWSVTGGNTIYF
TGTGCCTGGAGTGTAACGGGAGGAAACACCATATATTTT
>TRBV27|TRBJ2-5|NA|NA
CASSSDKGRETQYF
TGTGCCAGCAGTTCGGACAAGGGTCGGGAGACCCAGTACTTC
>TRBV7-6|TRBJ2-1|NA|NA
CASSLDRFRENEQFF
TGTGCCAGCAGCTTAGACAGGTTCCGTGAGAATGAGCAGTTCTTC
>TRBV5-6|TRBJ2-6|NA|NA
CASSFEAGGANVLTF
TGTGCCAGCAGCTTCGAGGCAGGTGGGGCCAACGTCCTGACTTTC
>TRBV29-1|TRBJ1-1|NA|TRBD1
CSPSGQGGTEAFF
TGCAGCCCCTCCGGACAGGGTGGCACTGAAGCTTTCTTT
>TRBV18|TRBJ2-7|NA|TRBD1
CASTDQGASEQYF
TGTGCCAGCACGGATCAGGGGGCGAGCGAGCAGTACTTC
>TRBV7-6|TRBJ2-7|NA|TRBD1
CASGTAYEQYF
TGTGCCAGCGGGACAGCCTACGAGCAGTACTTC
>TRBV7-9|TRBJ2-7|once|TRBD2
CASSFGGGSYEQYF
TGTGCCAGCAGCTTCGGGGGAGGGTCCTACGAGCAGTACTTC
>TRBV15|TRBJ1-5|NA|NA
CATSRARDNQPQHF
TGTGCCACCAGCAGAGCCAGGGACAATCAGCCCCAGCATTTT
>TRBV19|TRBJ1-5|NA|TRBD1
CASSPTGGAGQPQHF
TGTGCCAGTAGCCCGACAGGGGGCGCGGGTCAGCCCCAGCATTTT
>TRBV10-3|TRBJ2-7|NA|TRBD2
CAISDGLARTYEQYF
TGTGCCATCAGTGACGGACTAGCGCGAACCTACGAGCAGTACTTC
>TRBV9|TRBJ2-5|NA|TRBD1
CASSTYPGQGETQYF
TGTGCCAGCAGCACCTATCCGGGACAGGGGGAGACCCAGTACTTC
>TRBV28|TRBJ2-1|once|NA
CASSSHNYNEQFF
TGTGCCAGCAGTTCCCACAACTACAATGAGCAGTTCTTC
>TRBV6-1|TRBJ2-1|NA|TRBD2
CASSETRASGMGEQFF
TGTGCCAGCAGTGAAACCCGGGCTAGCGGGATGGGCGAGCAGTTCTTC
>TRBV28|TRBJ2-3|NA|TRBD1
CASSLIGQGADTQYF
TGTGCCAGCAGTTTAATAGGACAGGGGGCAGATACGCAGTATTTT
>TRBV6-6|TRBJ1-5|NA|NA
CASSSSSNQPQHF
TGTGCCAGCAGTTCCAGTAGCAATCAGCCCCAGCATTTT
>TRBV5-4|TRBJ2-1|NA|NA
CASSLSSATYNEQFF
TGTGCCAGCAGCCTTTCTAGCGCCACCTACAATGAGCAGTTCTTC
>TRBV7-8|TRBJ2-1|NA|NA
CASSPRGRTEQFF
TGTGCCAGCAGCCCTAGAGGACGCACGGAGCAGTTCTTC
>TRBV28|TRBJ2-1|NA|NA
CASSSPGNEQFF
TGTGCCAGCAGTAGCCCGGGGAATGAGCAGTTCTTC
>TRBV28|TRBJ2-1|NA|NA
CASSLFRREQFF
TGTGCCAGCAGTTTATTCCGGCGGGAGCAGTTCTTC
>TRBV7-9|TRBJ2-2|once|TRBD1
CASSHAQGGPVGTGELFF
TGTGCCAGCAGCCATGCACAGGGGGGCCCTGTTGGCACCGGGGAGCTGTTTTTT
>TRBV25-1|TRBJ1-2|NA|TRBD1
CASSGPTGSYGYTF
TGTGCCAGCAGTGGTCCGACAGGGTCCTATGGCTACACCTTC
>TRBV5-1|TRBJ2-5|NA|TRBD1
CASSNRGEETQYF
TGCGCCAGCAGTAACAGGGGGGAGGAGACCCAGTACTTC
>TRBV5-1|TRBJ2-1|NA|TRBD1
CASSVTGGPYNEQFF
TGCGCCAGCAGCGTGACAGGGGGGCCCTACAATGAGCAGTTCTTC
>TRBV7-2|TRBJ2-3|NA|TRBD2
CASSLSAEGGADTQYF
TGTGCCAGCAGCTTATCGGCTGAGGGAGGGGCAGATACGCAGTATTTT
>TRBV7-2|TRBJ2-7|NA|TRBD2
CASSLLYGAGPTYEQYF
TGTGCCAGCAGCTTATTATACGGAGCGGGGCCTACCTACGAGCAGTACTTC
>TRBV7-6|TRBJ1-5|once|NA
CASSLGGQGWHQPQHF
TGTGCCAGCAGCTTAGGAGGGCAGGGATGGCATCAGCCCCAGCATTTT
>TRBV30|TRBJ2-7|NA|TRBD1
CAWSVGTGAYEQYF
TGTGCCTGGAGTGTAGGGACAGGAGCCTACGAGCAGTACTTC
>TRBV27|TRBJ2-7|NA|NA
CATLKLGRSYEQYF
TGTGCCACTCTAAAACTGGGGCGTTCCTACGAGCAGTACTTC
>TRBV7-9|TRBJ1-1|few|NA
CASSRASEAFF
TGTGCCAGCAGCCGAGCGTCTGAAGCTTTCTTT
>TRBV6-5|TRBJ2-7|NA|NA
CASSYLGDGRYEQYF
TGTGCCAGCAGTTACTTAGGGGACGGTCGCTACGAGCAGTACTTC
>TRBV7-8|TRBJ2-7|few|NA
CASSLASRNEQYF
TGTGCCAGCAGCTTAGCATCGAGGAACGAGCAGTACTTC
>TRBV6-5|TRBJ2-1|NA|NA
CATTRRTNEQFF
TGTGCCACCACCCGCAGGACCAATGAGCAGTTCTTC
>TRBV5-1|TRBJ2-3|NA|NA
CASSLQGRGDTQYF
TGCGCCAGCAGCTTGCAGGGTAGAGGCGATACGCAGTATTTT
>TRBV21-1|TRBJ1-1|NA|NA
CASSKAGRTGATEAFF
TGTGCCAGCAGCAAAGCGGGCCGGACAGGCGCCACTGAAGCTTTCTTT